One and the same sample provided the 19 T cell receptor beta chains below, sequenced in a study of blood T cell repertoires in COVID-19. Method: immunoSEQ multiplex PCR; TCRdb's copy keeps in-frame clones and lacks some. The profile shows more than 250,000 clones, 90% of them singletons. The sample was PBMCs or T cells enriched from blood (not recorded which). Receptors were obtained from a young woman with acute COVID-19.

This clone has a handful of counts. The chain combines TRBV7-2 with TRBJ1-5; no firm D call. Trimming pared 5 bases from V and 1 base from J, leaving 15 bases between. Germline CDR1 is SGHTA and CDR2 is FQGNSA. The CDR3 consists of 16 residues. DNA for the CDR3: TGTGCCAGCAGCCCGGCCGGGGTCTGGAGCAATCAGCCCCAGCATTTT. Its translation: CASSPAGVWSNQPQHF.

V gene TRBV19 combines with J gene TRBJ2-1; 15 bases map to TRBD2. The CDR3 has 20 residues. Looked up from germline, CDR1 is LNHDA and CDR2 is SQIVND (reference sequence). V was pared by 6 bases and J by 2 bases, with 14 bases of the junction left unmatched. CDR3 amino acids: CASSQQGLAGGPSPYNEQFF. CDR3 coding DNA: TGTGCCAGTAGCCAACAGGGACTAGCGGGAGGACCCTCCCCCTACAATGAGCAGTTCTTC.

The chain joins TRBV3-1 (or the pseudogene TRBV3-2) to TRBJ2-5, with D tentatively TRBD1 (6 bases). V was pared by 1 base and J by 5 bases, with 11 bases between. Germline loops: CDR1 LGHDT, CDR2 YNNKEL (reference sequence). This CDR3 contains 14 residues. The CDR3 region has the DNA TGTGCCAGCAGCCAAGGCTACCAGGGGGAGACCCAGTACTTC. It codes for CASSQGYQGETQYF.

The chain is built from TRBV4-1 and TRBJ1-3; TRBD1 aligns across 8 bases. This CDR3 spans 18 amino acids. In germline, CDR1 is MGHRA, CDR2 YSYEKL. Trimming took 3 bases from V and 2 from J; bases not matched to a gene: 12. The CDR3 protein is CASSQDRVREDTGNTIYF. The CDR3 DNA is TGCGCCAGCAGCCAGGACAGGGTTCGTGAAGACACTGGAAACACCATATATTTT.

The V gene is TRBV7-6, the J gene TRBJ2-5, with TRBD1 as a possible D gene (6 bases). Germline values: CDR1 SGHVS, CDR2 FNYEAQ. The CDR3 is made up of 14 amino acids. Trimming stripped 5 bases from V and 5 bases from J, with 15 bases between. CDR3 in DNA: TGTGCCAGCAGCCGTACTAGTGGGGGCGAGACCCAGTACTTC. Its protein product is CASSRTSGGETQYF.

The V call is TRBV5-1, the J call TRBJ2-1; possibly TRBD2 for D (9 bases). V lost 3 bases, J lost 4 bases, and 23 bases lay in between. Per the germline V gene, CDR1 is SGHRS and CDR2 is YFSETQ. This CDR3 has 18 residues. The CDR3 coding sequence is TGCGCCAGCAGCTCACAGGGGGTTCTAGCGGGGATTTACAATGAGCAGTTCTTC. Its protein product is CASSSQGVLAGIYNEQFF. The entire variable domain, with the rest obtained from reference TRBV5-1 and TRBJ2-1, is as follows: KAGVTQTPRYLIKTRGQQVTLSCSPISGHRSVSWYQQTPGQGLQFLFEYFSETQRNKGNFPGRFSGRQFSNSRSEMNVSTLELGDSALYLCASSSQGVLAGIYNEQFFGPGTRLTVL.

Regarding this clone: The sample contains more than one DNA sequence encoding this CDR3. The chain joins TRBV6-5 to TRBJ2-3; 13 nucleotides align to TRBD2. The V gene's germline CDR1 is MNHEY and CDR2 SVGAGI. J was trimmed by 6 bases and V by 6 bases; bases with no gene match: 6. The CDR3 spans 15 residues. CDR3 sequence: CASSQLAGGPDTQYF. CDR3 DNA: TGTGCCAGCAGCCAACTAGCGGGAGGGCCCGATACGCAGTATTTT.

V and J are TRBV5-1 and TRBJ2-3; no reliable D call. This CDR3 has 16 residues. Trimming took off 4 bases at V and 0 bases at J, with 15 bases between the two ends. The germline CDR1 and CDR2 sequences are SGHRS and YFSETQ. The CDR3: CASSLGISSSTDTQYF. The CDR3 region has the DNA TGCGCCAGCAGCCTGGGGATTAGCTCTAGCACAGATACGCAGTATTTT.

The V call is TRBV4-3, the J call TRBJ2-3; TRBD1 matches 8 bases. Germline CDR1 reads LGHNA; CDR2 reads YSLEER. This CDR3 has 16 residues. V lost 4 bases to trimming and J lost 1 base; unmatched junction nucleotides: 7. CDR3 protein: CASSPTPGQGTDTQYF. The CDR3 DNA is TGCGCCAGCAGCCCGACCCCGGGACAGGGCACAGATACGCAGTATTTT.

The chain links TRBV24-1 to TRBJ1-5; D unclear. Germline assignment: CDR1 KGHDR and CDR2 SFDVKD. The V and J ends lost 7 bases and 5 bases respectively, with 8 bases between them. The CDR3 totals 12 residues. The CDR3, as DNA: TGTGCCACCAGACGGGGTTATCAGCCCCAGCATTTT. Translated: CATRRGYQPQHF.

The chain recombines TRBV6-5 with TRBJ2-1; 7 bases are a match to TRBD1. Losses at the gene ends were 2 bases for V and 7 bases for J; bases not matched to a gene: 8. Germline assignment: CDR1 MNHEY and CDR2 SVGAGI. CDR3 length equals 15 residues. As DNA, the CDR3 is TGTGCCAGCAGTTACGGGTACGAGGGACAGAATGAGCAGTTCTTC. It is translated as CASSYGYEGQNEQFF.

The chain is built from TRBV5-1 and TRBJ2-6; 11 nucleotides agree with TRBD2. CDR3 length: 18 residues. Trimming cost V 0 bases and J 2 bases; bases outside gene matches: 4. Germline V CDR1 and CDR2: SGHRS, YFSETQ. The CDR3 sequence is CASSLATSGSTGANVLTF. CDR3 bases: TGCGCCAGCAGCTTGGCAACTAGCGGGAGTACTGGGGCCAACGTCCTGACTTTC.

The chain couples TRBV7-3 to TRBJ2-6; D is uncertain. The ends were cut back, 5 bases at V and 2 bases at J, with 7 bases in the middle. The CDR3 is made up of 14 amino acids. CDR1 is SGHTA and CDR2 is FQGTGA in the germline V gene. In DNA form, the CDR3 reads TGTGCCAGCAGCGCCGGAGCTGGGGCCAACGTCCTGACTTTC. Translated, it gives CASSAGAGANVLTF.

This clone was seen only a few times. CDR3 region: CASSSGTSTGELFF. CDR3 coding DNA: TGTGCCAGCAGTTCCGGGACTAGCACCGGGGAGCTGTTTTTT. V gene TRBV6-4 combines with J gene TRBJ2-2, with TRBD2 matching 8 bases. Germline assignment: CDR1 MRHNA and CDR2 SNTAGT. The length of the CDR3 is 14 residues. V dropped 5 bases and J dropped 4; count of bases not matched to a gene: 3.

The chain recombines TRBV5-8 with TRBJ2-4, with 13 bases lining up with TRBD2. The CDR3 is 18 amino acids. Losses at the gene ends were 7 bases for V and 0 bases for J; bases not matched to a gene: 10. Germline CDR1 reads SGHTS; CDR2 reads YDEGEE. CDR3: CASGAGTSGVLAKNIQYF. In DNA form, the CDR3 reads TGTGCCAGCGGGGCCGGGACTAGCGGGGTATTAGCCAAAAACATTCAGTACTTC. The variable domain in full, completed from reference TRBV5-8 and TRBJ2-4, reads EAGVTQSPTHLIKTRGQQATLRCSPISGHTSVYWYQQALGLGLQFLLWYDEGEERNRGNFPPRFSGRQFPNYSSELNVNALELEDSALYLCASGAGTSGVLAKNIQYFGAGTRLSVL.

This chain joins TRBV19 and TRBJ2-5, with D perhaps TRBD2 (6 bases). Germline V lookup: CDR1 LNHDA, CDR2 SQIVND (reference sequence). The germline V and J ends were trimmed by 10 bases and 2 bases, with 11 bases remaining between them. This CDR3 comprises 12 residues. This CDR3 reads CATGSPQETQYF. The CDR3 DNA sequence: TGTGCCACCGGGAGCCCTCAAGAGACCCAGTACTTC.

The rearrangement links TRBV29-1 to TRBJ2-1; the D is unclear. The CDR3 contains 10 residues. Germline CDR1 and CDR2: SQVTM and ANQGSEA. Trimming stripped 1 base from V and 10 bases from J, with 5 bases between. The CDR3 DNA sequence: TGCAGCGTTGAAGTACAGGAGCAGTTCTTC. Encoded protein: CSVEVQEQFF.

The chain carries TRBV4-3 and TRBJ2-7, with 9 bases matching TRBD1. CDR3 length: 16 residues. Germline CDR1 reads LGHNA; CDR2 reads YSLEER. Trimming at V came to 0 bases and at J to 3 bases, leaving 6 bases not matched to a gene. The CDR3: CASSQDTQTGGYEQYF. DNA of the CDR3: TGCGCCAGCAGCCAAGATACCCAGACAGGGGGCTACGAGCAGTACTTC.

V is TRBV9 and J is TRBJ2-1; D not resolved. The germline gives CDR1 SGDLS, CDR2 YYNGEE. Trimming shortened V by 2 bases and J by 5 bases, and 14 bases separated the two germline ends. The CDR3 sequence is 15 residues long. The CDR3 here is CASSVLPVQDNEQFF. CDR3 bases: TGTGCCAGCAGCGTTCTCCCAGTTCAGGACAATGAGCAGTTCTTC.